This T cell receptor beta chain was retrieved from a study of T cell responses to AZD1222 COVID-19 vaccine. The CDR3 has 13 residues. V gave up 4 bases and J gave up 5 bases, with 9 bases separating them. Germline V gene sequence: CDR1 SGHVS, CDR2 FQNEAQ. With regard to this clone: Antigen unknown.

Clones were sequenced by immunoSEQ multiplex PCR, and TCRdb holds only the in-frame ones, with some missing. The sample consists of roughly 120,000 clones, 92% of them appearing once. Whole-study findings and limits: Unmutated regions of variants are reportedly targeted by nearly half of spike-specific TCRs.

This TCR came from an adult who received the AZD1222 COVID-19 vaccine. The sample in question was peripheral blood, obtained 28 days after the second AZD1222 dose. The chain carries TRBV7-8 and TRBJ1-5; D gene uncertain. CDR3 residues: CASSYGSDQPQHF. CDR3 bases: TGTGCCAGCAGCTACGGGTCGGATCAGCCCCAGCATTTT.